These T cell receptor beta chains were read from a single sample in a study of beta chain features in type 1 diabetes. Some clones are missing from TCRdb's copy, which holds only in-frame ones; the method was immunoSEQ multiplex PCR. Of 600,000 to 700,000 clones in the sample, roughly 13% were seen once. Specimen: naive CD4+ T cells from blood. The receptor source for this set is a man aged 18 to 29 with type 1 diabetes. Each CDR3 is given with its conserved first and last residue. The order of the fields is V gene, D gene, clone size, J gene, CDR3 DNA, CDR3 protein. A D gene is named only where the DNA matches it firmly. Rows may omit the clone size; those that give it use once, few, many or a size class.

V: TRBV27
D: NA
size: NA
J: TRBJ2-7
DNA: TGTGCCAGCAGTTATACTCCGGAGCTCTCAACCTACGAGCAGTACTTC
CDR3: CASSYTPELSTYEQYF

V: TRBV10-3
D: NA
size: few
J: TRBJ2-6
DNA: TGTGCCATCAGTGACCGGGGAGTCTCTGGGGCCAACGTCCTGACTTTC
CDR3: CAISDRGVSGANVLTF

V: TRBV5-1
D: NA
size: NA
J: TRBJ1-1
DNA: TGCGCCAGCAGCGCCAGCATTGTGGAGAACACTGAAGCTTTCTTT
CDR3: CASSASIVENTEAFF

V: TRBV4-1
D: NA
size: NA
J: TRBJ2-5
DNA: TGCGCCAGCAGCCAAGATCGGGTCCAAGAGACCCAGTACTTC
CDR3: CASSQDRVQETQYF

V: TRBV23-1
D: NA
size: NA
J: TRBJ1-3
DNA: TGCGCCAGCAGTCTCAAAACAAGGAGCTCTGGAAACACCATATATTTT
CDR3: CASSLKTRSSGNTIYF

V: TRBV5-4
D: TRBD1
size: once
J: TRBJ1-2
DNA: TGTGCCAGCGCCACTCAGGGGGGAAACTATGGCTACACCTTC
CDR3: CASATQGGNYGYTF

V: TRBV25-1
D: NA
size: NA
J: TRBJ1-4
DNA: TGTGCCAGCAGCGACCGCGGACGGGTGGATGAAAAACTGTTTTTT
CDR3: CASSDRGRVDEKLFF

V: TRBV19
D: NA
size: NA
J: TRBJ1-1
DNA: TGTGCCAGTAGTATTCAGAAGAACACTGAAGCTTTCTTT
CDR3: CASSIQKNTEAFF

V: TRBV7-3
D: TRBD2
size: NA
J: TRBJ2-7
DNA: TGTGCCAGCAGCCCCGGGACTAGCTCCCAAGAGCAGTACTTC
CDR3: CASSPGTSSQEQYF

V: TRBV6-1
D: NA
size: NA
J: TRBJ2-7
DNA: TGTGCCAGCAGTGAAATTAGGGGTACCTACGAGCAGTACTTC
CDR3: CASSEIRGTYEQYF

V: TRBV19
D: NA
size: few
J: TRBJ1-5
DNA: TGTGCCAGTTACCCCGGACGACTCTCAGAAAATCAGCCCCAGCATTTT
CDR3: CASYPGRLSENQPQHF

V: TRBV28
D: NA
size: NA
J: TRBJ1-2
DNA: TGTGCCAGCACTATCCCTGGGGTCCCTAACTATGGCTACACCTTC
CDR3: CASTIPGVPNYGYTF

V: TRBV25-1
D: NA
size: NA
J: TRBJ1-5
DNA: TGTGCCAGCAGTTGGTTGGAAGATCAGCCCCAGCATTTT
CDR3: CASSWLEDQPQHF

V: TRBV30
D: TRBD1
size: NA
J: TRBJ1-1
DNA: TGTGCCTGGGAGACAGGGGCGAACACTGAAGCTTTCTTT
CDR3: CAWETGANTEAFF

V: TRBV7-9
D: TRBD1
size: few
J: TRBJ2-5
DNA: TGTGCCAGCAGCTTGGGCCTACAGGGGGCCACGTACTTC
CDR3: CASSLGLQGATYF

V: TRBV13
D: NA
size: few
J: TRBJ2-7
DNA: TGTGCCAGCAGCTTAGGGTGTGGGTGGCGGTACGAGCAGTACTTC
CDR3: CASSLGCGWRYEQYF

V: TRBV5-1
D: TRBD1
size: NA
J: TRBJ2-3
DNA: TGCGCCAGCAGCTTGCAGGGACAGCTAAGCACAGATACGCAGTATTTT
CDR3: CASSLQGQLSTDTQYF

V: TRBV11-2
D: TRBD2
size: few
J: TRBJ2-5
DNA: TGTGCCAGCAGCCCGCGGGGGGAGACCCAGTACTTC
CDR3: CASSPRGETQYF

V: TRBV7-2
D: NA
size: few
J: TRBJ1-1
DNA: TGTGCCAGCAGCTTCCAGGGCAAGGGGGCTTTCTTT
CDR3: CASSFQGKGAFF

V: TRBV28
D: NA
size: NA
J: TRBJ1-1
DNA: TGTGCCAGCAGTTTTGTCAGGGCCCCACCTGAAGCTTTCTTT
CDR3: CASSFVRAPPEAFF

V: TRBV11-3
D: NA
size: NA
J: TRBJ2-3
DNA: TGTGCCAGCAGCTCTTCTGGCACAGATACGCAGTATTTT
CDR3: CASSSSGTDTQYF

V: TRBV30
D: TRBD2
size: few
J: TRBJ2-1
DNA: TGTGCCTGGACATCTAGCGGGGTTGGTGGGCAGTTCTTC
CDR3: CAWTSSGVGGQFF

V: TRBV4-1
D: NA
size: NA
J: TRBJ2-5
DNA: TGCGCCAGCGGGCCGGGGGCCGGGGAGACCCAGTACTTC
CDR3: CASGPGAGETQYF

V: TRBV30
D: NA
size: NA
J: TRBJ2-7
DNA: TGTGCCTGGAGTCCCCCCCAGGTCACGGAGCAGTACTTC
CDR3: CAWSPPQVTEQYF

V: TRBV2
D: NA
size: few
J: TRBJ1-1
DNA: TGTGCCAGCCGGAGGGACCAGACGGCTTTCTTT
CDR3: CASRRDQTAFF

V: TRBV4-1
D: NA
size: once
J: TRBJ1-5
DNA: TGCGCCAGCAGCCCCCAGGGAAATCAGCCCCAGCATTTT
CDR3: CASSPQGNQPQHF

V: TRBV30
D: NA
size: few
J: TRBJ1-1
DNA: TGTGCCTGGAGTGGAGGGGACCCAGCCGGTGAAGCTTTCTTT
CDR3: CAWSGGDPAGEAFF

V: TRBV5-1
D: NA
size: NA
J: TRBJ2-5
DNA: TGCGCCAGCAGCCCGGAGTATAAGGAGACCCAGTACTTC
CDR3: CASSPEYKETQYF

V: TRBV2
D: NA
size: NA
J: TRBJ2-1
DNA: TGTGCCAGCAGTGCCGGGTCCTGGGGTGAGCAGTTCTTC
CDR3: CASSAGSWGEQFF

V: TRBV18
D: TRBD2
size: few
J: TRBJ2-3
DNA: TGTGCCAGCTCGGGAGGGACAGATACGCAGTATTTT
CDR3: CASSGGTDTQYF

V: TRBV2
D: NA
size: NA
J: TRBJ1-1
DNA: TGTGCCAGCAGTGGGGTGTACACTGAAGCTTTCTTT
CDR3: CASSGVYTEAFF

V: TRBV7-9
D: NA
size: NA
J: TRBJ1-6
DNA: TGTGCCAGCAGCTTAGGGACCTCGGGGAATTCACCCCTCCACTTT
CDR3: CASSLGTSGNSPLHF

V: TRBV20-1
D: NA
size: NA
J: TRBJ2-3
DNA: TGCAGTGCTGAAACCTCAGATACGCAGTATTTT
CDR3: CSAETSDTQYF

V: TRBV30
D: NA
size: once
J: TRBJ2-5
DNA: TGTGCCTGGAGTGTAGGGGGGTCCCAAGAGACCCAGTACTTC
CDR3: CAWSVGGSQETQYF

V: TRBV29-1
D: TRBD1
size: few
J: TRBJ1-2
DNA: TGCAGCGCCGCGACAGGGGCCATCTATGGCTACACCTTC
CDR3: CSAATGAIYGYTF

V: TRBV5-4
D: NA
size: NA
J: TRBJ2-5
DNA: TGTGCCAGCAGCTTGGGAGGGGACTCAGCGTACCAAGAGACCCAGTACTTC
CDR3: CASSLGGDSAYQETQYF

V: TRBV7-6
D: NA
size: few
J: TRBJ2-6
DNA: TGTGCCAGCAGCTTAGATCGGGGGATAATTACCTCTGGGGCCAACGTCCTGACTTTC
CDR3: CASSLDRGIITSGANVLTF

V: TRBV5-1
D: NA
size: NA
J: TRBJ1-3
DNA: TGCGCCAGCAGCTGGGGGACCTCGTACGGAAACACCATATATTTT
CDR3: CASSWGTSYGNTIYF

V: TRBV11-3
D: NA
size: few
J: TRBJ1-2
DNA: TGTGCCAGCAGCTCCGGACAGCCCGCTAACTATGGCTACACCTTC
CDR3: CASSSGQPANYGYTF

V: TRBV4-2
D: NA
size: NA
J: TRBJ2-7
DNA: TGTGCCAGCAGCCAATTTCTCTCAGTCTCCTACGAGCAGTACTTC
CDR3: CASSQFLSVSYEQYF

V: TRBV7-8
D: NA
size: few
J: TRBJ2-7
DNA: TGTGCCAGCAGCTCCCGACAGGTGGGGGCCTACGAGCAGTACTTC
CDR3: CASSSRQVGAYEQYF

V: TRBV6-4
D: NA
size: NA
J: TRBJ1-2
DNA: TGTGCCAGCAGCCTATCGATGGAGGCAAGCTATGGCTACACCTTC
CDR3: CASSLSMEASYGYTF

V: TRBV10-3
D: TRBD1
size: few
J: TRBJ2-3
DNA: TGTGCCATCGGGCCTAACACAGGGGAAGTCCGCCGGAACACAGATACGCAGTATTTT
CDR3: CAIGPNTGEVRRNTDTQYF

V: TRBV7-9
D: NA
size: few
J: TRBJ1-5
DNA: TGTGCCAGCAGCCCAGTTCTTGAGGGTTCAAATCAGCCCCAGCATTTT
CDR3: CASSPVLEGSNQPQHF

V: TRBV30
D: NA
size: NA
J: TRBJ1-2
DNA: TGTGCCTGGAGTGTAGAGGGGTACTATGGCTACACCTTC
CDR3: CAWSVEGYYGYTF

V: TRBV25-1
D: NA
size: NA
J: TRBJ1-2
DNA: TGTGCCAGCAGTGACGGTACTTTCTATGGCTACACCTTC
CDR3: CASSDGTFYGYTF

V: TRBV7-2
D: NA
size: few
J: TRBJ2-2
DNA: TGTGCCAGCAGCCCCCGGGGGACGACGAACACCGGGGAGCTGTTTTTT
CDR3: CASSPRGTTNTGELFF

V: TRBV30
D: NA
size: NA
J: TRBJ1-2
DNA: TGTGCCTGGAGTGTATTAATCACAGTGGATGGCTACACCTTC
CDR3: CAWSVLITVDGYTF

V: TRBV5-1
D: NA
size: NA
J: TRBJ1-2
DNA: TGCGCCAGCAGCTATGGTGGGCGAGACGGCGGCTATGGCTACACCTTC
CDR3: CASSYGGRDGGYGYTF

V: TRBV11-3
D: NA
size: NA
J: TRBJ2-4
DNA: TGTGCCAGCAGCCGCACCCCCAGGGGCCAGGACATTCAGTACTTC
CDR3: CASSRTPRGQDIQYF

V: TRBV7-3
D: NA
size: once
J: TRBJ1-4
DNA: TGTGCCAGCAGCTTATCAGGGGAGGCTAATGAAAAACTGTTTTTT
CDR3: CASSLSGEANEKLFF

V: TRBV10-3
D: NA
size: NA
J: TRBJ2-1
DNA: TGTGCCATCAGCCCGACGGGCAATGAGCAGTTCTTC
CDR3: CAISPTGNEQFF